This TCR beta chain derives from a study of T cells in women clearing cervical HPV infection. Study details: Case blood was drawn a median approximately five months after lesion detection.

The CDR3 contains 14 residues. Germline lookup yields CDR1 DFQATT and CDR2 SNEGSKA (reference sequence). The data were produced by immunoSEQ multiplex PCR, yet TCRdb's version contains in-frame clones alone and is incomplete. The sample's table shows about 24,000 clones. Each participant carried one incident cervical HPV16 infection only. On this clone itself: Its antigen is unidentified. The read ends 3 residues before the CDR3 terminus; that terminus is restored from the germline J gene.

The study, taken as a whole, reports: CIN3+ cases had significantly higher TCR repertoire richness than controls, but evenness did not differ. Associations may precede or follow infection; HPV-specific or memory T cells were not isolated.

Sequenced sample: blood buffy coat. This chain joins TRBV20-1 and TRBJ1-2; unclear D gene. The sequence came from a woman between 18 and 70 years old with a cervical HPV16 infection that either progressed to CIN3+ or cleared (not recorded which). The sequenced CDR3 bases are TGCAGTGGCCGGACTAGCGGGAGTGGAGAGACC. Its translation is CSGRTSGSGET. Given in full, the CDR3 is CSGRTSGSGETYTF.